Sequencing of this T cell receptor (beta chain) was carried out in a study of shared clonotypes between healthy human individuals (dated by TCRdb to 2018 to 2020). Looking at the study overall: The cohort comprised a couple of women and three men aged 18 to 49 years. For each donor, CD4 naive and CD4 memory were each run on three plates, CD8 naive on two plates, and CD8 memory on one plate. Blood TCR repertoires of roughly five healthy adults were deeply sequenced to estimate repertoire size and the extent of clonotype sharing between individuals. Libraries were prepared and TCR repertoires were sequenced by different laboratories using diverse techniques, in order to increase sequencing depth and limit assay-specific biases. Per donor, leukapheresis produced somewhere between about 0.94 and 9 billion PBMCs.

Comment on this clone: Its binding antigen is unknown. It has no much larger one-base neighbor in the sample; base qualities were not kept.

There are 14 amino acids in the CDR3, from cysteine to phenylalanine inclusive. Only the CDR3 region is kept as DNA, spanning 42 bases read in frame from base 1. The germline V gene encodes CDR1 MNHNS and CDR2 SASEGT. Between the V and J ends, shortened by 6 bases and 1 base respectively, the junction contains 11 bases. General conclusions and limits of the study: Based on pairwise subsampling, the degree of clonotype sharing among donors was expected to be affected by sequencing depth. Rarefaction of sorted-subset datasets indicated incomplete sequencing despite the large sequencing depth. Sharing across several donors was observed for roughly 5.4% of naive CD4, 3% to 3.5% of naive CD8, about 2.3% of memory CD4, and about 0.4% of memory CD8 clonotypes. The small number of donors limited the genetic and exposure-history diversity represented. Naive subsets generally had larger estimated clonotype richness than memory subsets did. Sampling was restricted to blood, and TCR repertoires in tissue are likely to differ from TCR repertoires in blood. Compared with non-shared clonotypes, clonotypes shared by all four sorted-subset donors had higher generation probabilities.

Donors were healthy HIV-negative adults with no recently reported acute infections or vaccinations. Every donor was a Caucasian adult living in Nashville, Tennessee, USA. Magnetic negative selection was used to enrich CD4+ T cells, after which naive cells were positively selected on CD45RA and the negative fraction became the memory subset. Blood was obtained by leukapheresis, after which PBMCs were separated by Ficoll-Histopaque density gradient centrifugation and cryopreserved in liquid nitrogen vapor phase. Purity and quantity of every magnetically sorted T cell population were checked by analytical flow cytometry. Genomic DNA was isolated from every sorted fraction and measured by UV absorbance on a Nanodrop 2000c. Using the deep immunoSEQ assay, multiplex PCR amplified TCR CDR3 regions from genomic DNA. Extracted genomic DNA from each cell subset was spread evenly across all wells of several immunoSEQ 96-well plates, with each plate serving as a replicate. For sorted subsets, each replicate PCR was loaded with 200 ng genomic DNA, equivalent to 30,000 or so T cell genomes. Purified libraries were quantified with a Qubit 3.0 fluorometer, sized on a Bioanalyzer 2100, and re-quantified with the KAPA Library Quantification kit. Every immunoSEQ 96-well plate was sequenced on a dedicated single-read 150-cycle Illumina NextSeq 550 flow cell. The study's processing was this. Because the immunoSEQ output included only junctional sequences and no quality scores, the filtering could not be the same as the filtering used for full-length reads. To assign V/J genes and CDR3, sequences were annotated using PyIR, a Python wrapper for IgBLAST v1.9, with IMGT germline references. Reads with weak V/J assignments (E-value above 1e-6), missing CDR3, stop codons, out-of-frame junctions, or ambiguous translated residues were removed. V3J clonotypes were defined as sequences sharing an identical inferred V gene, J gene, and CDR3 amino acid sequence. The percentage overlap between two repertoires was calculated by dividing the number of shared unique clonotypes by the size of the smaller repertoire. RTK rarefaction, the Chao1 estimator, and Recon v2.1 estimates of unobserved clonotypes were used to assess repertoire richness. Generation probabilities for all TCRbeta clonotypes obtained by the gDNA method from several donors were computed using OLGA. Held by TCRdb, this immuneACCESS table contains in-frame sequences only and omits some clones. Under half of the omission traces to an unresolved V gene where checked; the cause of the rest is unknown. The V and J calls and clone size were taken over from that table, and D and trimming were inferred from the DNA. The sample contains 850,000 to 1,200,000 clones, 70% to 80% of them found a single time. The ten largest clones take up approximately 1.5% of the sample.

Recombination connected TRBV6-1 to TRBJ2-3; the D gene lacks a confident call. Material: memory CD4+ T cells sorted from blood. In light of the paper, this sample's cell subset or site label describes: CD45RA-negative fraction. The receptor was isolated from a man in his late teens or twenties in good health. CDR3 loop: CASSHWAGTDTQYF. The base sequence is TGTGCCAGCAGCCACTGGGCCGGCACAGATACGCAGTATTTT.